The 21 T cell receptor beta chains below were found in one sample sequenced in a study of blood T cell repertoires in COVID-19. TCRdb keeps only in-frame clones here, not all; method: immunoSEQ multiplex PCR. The sample includes fewer than 450,000 clones, roughly 84% of them seen just once. The sample was PBMCs or T cells enriched from blood (not recorded which). The receptors originated from a woman aged 25 to 39 who had recovered from COVID-19.

CDR3 bases: TGTGCCACCAGTGATACGGGGGACAGAAACAATCAGCCCCAGCATTTT. Its protein product is CATSDTGDRNNQPQHF. The rearrangement uses TRBV24-1 and TRBJ1-5; 7 bases fit TRBD1. V dropped 3 bases and J dropped 3; count of bases not matched to a gene: 7. The CDR3 totals 16 residues. Germline V gives CDR1 KGHDR, CDR2 SFDVKD.

The V call is TRBV2, the J call TRBJ2-2; 9 nucleotides agree with TRBD2. After removal of 4 bases from V and 5 bases from J, the junction contained 11 bases not matched to a gene. CDR3 length: 17 amino acids. Germline CDR1 reads SNHLY; CDR2 reads FYNNEI. The CDR3 DNA sequence: TGTGCCAGCAGTGTGTCCGCGGGGGGGCCCAGGACCGGGGAGCTGTTTTTT. Amino acid sequence: CASSVSAGGPRTGELFF.

The rearrangement joins TRBV4-1 to TRBJ1-2; 7 bases match TRBD1. The CDR3 is 13 residues long. J was trimmed by 5 bases and V by 4 bases; bases with no gene match: 4. Germline lookup yields CDR1 MGHRA and CDR2 YSYEKL. The DNA for the CDR3 is TGCGCCAGCAGCCCGCCGACAGGGTATGGCTACACCTTC. The encoded protein is CASSPPTGYGYTF.

This rearrangement joins TRBV4-2 to TRBJ2-1; 7 nucleotides align to TRBD2. Germline V gives CDR1 LGHNA, CDR2 YNFKEQ. The CDR3 sequence is 13 residues long. The J segment lost 4 bases and the V segment lost 9 bases, leaving 6 bases of the junction unmatched. CDR3 amino acids: CARGGREYNEQFF. In nucleotides, the CDR3 is TGTGCCAGGGGCGGGAGAGAATACAATGAGCAGTTCTTC.

The V call is TRBV7-2, the J call TRBJ1-2; 9 bases match TRBD1. The V segment lost 4 bases and the J segment 3 bases; nucleotides outside the gene matches: 3. This CDR3 has 14 residues. CDR1 and CDR2 from the germline V gene are SGHTA and FQGNSA. The CDR3 coding sequence is TGTGCCAGCAGCTACCGGACAGGGGACTATGGCTACACCTTC. Translating it yields CASSYRTGDYGYTF.

This chain connects TRBV19 to TRBJ2-3, with D possibly matching TRBD2 (6 bases). Germline CDR1 reads LNHDA; CDR2 reads SQIVND (reference sequence). This CDR3 spans 17 amino acids. The V end was cut by 5 bases, the J end by 0 bases, with 18 bases between. This CDR3 reads CASSPWPAGLSTDTQYF. CDR3 sequence (DNA): TGTGCCAGTAGTCCCTGGCCAGCGGGCCTAAGCACAGATACGCAGTATTTT.

This sequence joins TRBV28 and TRBJ2-5; TRBD1 agrees at 8 bases. V shed 7 bases and J 2 bases; nucleotides not matched to a gene: 9. Germline V CDR1 and CDR2: MDHEN, SYDVKM. This CDR3 is built from 15 residues. In nucleotides, the CDR3 is TGTGCCAGCAATCAACCGGGACAGGAACAAGAGACCCAGTACTTC. Translated, it gives CASNQPGQEQETQYF.

V and J are TRBV29-1 and TRBJ2-3; D possibly corresponds to TRBD2 (6 bases). Trimming pared 6 bases from V and 0 bases from J, leaving 10 bases between. The CDR3 is made up of 13 amino acids. In germline, CDR1 is SQVTM, CDR2 ANQGSEA. The CDR3 reads CSVAGTSTDTQYF. DNA for the CDR3: TGCAGCGTCGCCGGGACTAGCACAGATACGCAGTATTTT.

The chain carries TRBV3-1 (or the pseudogene TRBV3-2) and TRBJ2-2; D gene unclear. This CDR3 has 14 amino acids. From germline, CDR1 is LGHDT and CDR2 YNNKEL (reference sequence). V was clipped by 1 base and J by 8 bases, with 11 bases between them. CDR3 nucleotides: TGTGCCAGCAGCCAAGTTGAGAGTACTGGGGAGCTGTTTTTT. It codes for CASSQVESTGELFF.

The CDR3 DNA follows: TGTGCCAGCAGCTTAGGGGCTCGGGGGTTGCACACCGGGGAGCTGTTTTTT. Translation gives CASSLGARGLHTGELFF. The chain joins TRBV7-2 to TRBJ2-2; maybe TRBD2 (6 bases). The CDR3 has 17 amino acids. Trimming left V 1 base short and J 3 bases short, with 15 bases between. Germline loops: CDR1 SGHTA, CDR2 FQGNSA.

The chain is built from TRBV28 and TRBJ1-2; D gene ambiguous. The V end lost 2 bases, the J end lost 4 bases, and 14 bases lay between the germline ends. The CDR3 is made up of 15 amino acids. Germline assignment: CDR1 MDHEN and CDR2 SYDVKM. The CDR3, as DNA: TGTGCCAGCAGTTTACCGAAGCCCGAAAGCTATGGCTACACCTTC. It specifies CASSLPKPESYGYTF.

V gene TRBV2 combines with J gene TRBJ2-7, with TRBD1 matching over 10 bases. V lost 7 bases to trimming and J lost 5 bases; unmatched junction nucleotides: 17. Looked up from germline, CDR1 is SNHLY and CDR2 is FYNNEI. The CDR3 spans 17 residues. CDR3 protein: CASKNFGDRGPNHEQYF. The CDR3 region has the DNA TGTGCCAGCAAAAATTTTGGGGACAGGGGTCCCAACCACGAGCAGTACTTC.

The chain couples TRBV7-2 to TRBJ1-3, with a tentative D call TRBD1 (5 bases). In germline, CDR1 is SGHTA, CDR2 FQGNSA. V was clipped by 4 bases and J by 4 bases, with 14 bases between them. There are 15 residues in the CDR3. The CDR3 DNA reads as TGTGCCAGCAGCTCCATACCCTGGGGCGGAAACACCATATATTTT. Its protein product is CASSSIPWGGNTIYF.

CDR3 sequence reads: CASSQDPFGLAGVQETQYF. The CDR3 nucleotides are TGTGCCAGCAGCCAAGATCCATTCGGGCTAGCGGGGGTCCAAGAGACCCAGTACTTC. V is TRBV4-2 and J is TRBJ2-5, with 10 bases matching TRBD2. V gave up 0 bases and J gave up 1 base; unmatched junction bases: 11. The CDR3 totals 19 residues. The V gene's germline CDR1 is LGHNA and CDR2 YNFKEQ.

The chain combines TRBV15 with TRBJ1-2, with 8 positions matching TRBD1. CDR3 length: 15 amino acids. Per the germline V gene, CDR1 is LNHNV and CDR2 is YYDKDF (reference sequence). J lost 2 bases, V lost 0 bases, and 2 bases had no gene match. The CDR3 DNA reads as TGTGCCACCAGCAGAGATCGACAGGGGAACTATGGCTACACCTTC. This encodes CATSRDRQGNYGYTF.

The J gene is TRBJ2-3, the V gene TRBV3-1 (or the pseudogene TRBV3-2); TRBD2 agrees at 11 bases. Germline CDR1 and CDR2: LGHDT and YNNKEL (reference sequence). The CDR3 has 16 residues. Trimming cost V 3 bases and J 3 bases; bases outside gene matches: 5. The CDR3, as DNA: TGTGCCAGCAGCCACTTTAGCGGGGGGGCGACAGATACGCAGTATTTT. Translated, it gives CASSHFSGGATDTQYF.

The rearrangement joins TRBV27 to TRBJ2-7; D unclear. V lost 2 bases to trimming and J lost 1 base, with 9 bases between them. Germline V gene sequence: CDR1 MNHEY, CDR2 SMNVEV (reference sequence). The CDR3 loop spans 14 amino acids. The CDR3 spells CASSLRGLSYEQYF. In DNA form, the CDR3 reads TGTGCCAGCAGTTTACGCGGCCTTTCCTACGAGCAGTACTTC.

This clone was detected only a few times. Other DNA sequences in the same sample also yield this CDR3. The rearrangement joins TRBV30 to TRBJ1-2; 10 nucleotides match TRBD1. The CDR3 runs 14 residues. From germline, CDR1 is GTSNPN and CDR2 SVGIG (reference sequence). V lost 1 base to trimming and J lost 2 bases; unmatched junction nucleotides: 1. The CDR3 DNA sequence: TGTGCCTGGAGTGCGGGACAGGGGAACTATGGCTACACCTTC. This translates into CAWSAGQGNYGYTF.

V and J are TRBV5-1 and TRBJ2-5, with TRBD2 matching over 8 bases. Germline V gives CDR1 SGHRS, CDR2 YFSETQ. The CDR3 consists of 16 residues. V lost 1 base to trimming and J lost 2 bases; unmatched junction nucleotides: 7. The CDR3 loop reads CASSLLAGGNQETQYF. The CDR3 DNA reads as TGCGCCAGCAGCTTGTTGGCGGGGGGAAATCAAGAGACCCAGTACTTC.

This chain connects TRBV29-1 to TRBJ2-3; the match to TRBD2 covers 9 bases. From germline, CDR1 is SQVTM and CDR2 ANQGSEA. The CDR3 is made up of 15 amino acids. V dropped 6 bases and J dropped 0; count of bases not matched to a gene: 7. This CDR3 reads CSVGLSGGSTDTQYF. CDR3 bases: TGCAGCGTAGGACTTAGCGGGGGCAGCACAGATACGCAGTATTTT.

For the CDR3, the DNA is TGTGCCAGCAGTTCCCCGGACAGGGCCGAAAAACTGTTTTTT. It encodes CASSSPDRAEKLFF. The rearrangement joins TRBV6-6 to TRBJ1-4; 8 nucleotides line up with TRBD1. Losses at the gene ends were 4 bases for V and 8 bases for J; bases not matched to a gene: 6. Germline loops: CDR1 MNHNY, CDR2 SVGAGI (reference sequence). CDR3 length: 14 amino acids.